Below are 15 T cell receptor beta chains sequenced from a single sample in a study of blood T cell repertoires in COVID-19. Sequenced by immunoSEQ multiplex PCR; TCRdb stores in-frame clones only, minus some. This table has about 130,000 clones, more than 70% appearing once. What was sequenced was peripheral blood. The receptors come from a human donor in a cohort sampled during active COVID-19.

The chain couples TRBV19 to TRBJ1-2; unclear D gene. The CDR3 sequence is 16 residues long. The V and J ends lost 3 bases and 5 bases respectively, with 19 bases between them. Germline assignment: CDR1 LNHDA and CDR2 SQIVND (reference sequence). The CDR3 coding sequence is TGTGCCAGTAGTATTGGGTCCTCGGGATCCCTATATGGCTACACCTTC. Protein: CASSIGSSGSLYGYTF.

V and J are TRBV28 and TRBJ2-5, with 15 bases identical to TRBD2. Trimming at V came to 5 bases and at J to 1 base, leaving 8 bases not matched to a gene. The CDR3 consists of 18 residues. Germline CDR1 MDHEN, CDR2 SYDVKM. CDR3 region: CASSRVGTSGGFQETQYF. The CDR3 DNA reads TGTGCCAGCAGTCGCGTGGGGACTAGCGGGGGGTTCCAAGAGACCCAGTACTTC.

The CDR3 DNA reads TGTGCCAGTAGTACCGGGACAGGGGTTTTAGAGACCCAGTACTTC. Protein: CASSTGTGVLETQYF. V gene TRBV19 combines with J gene TRBJ2-5, with TRBD1 matching over 10 bases. The CDR3 totals 15 residues. Unmatched junction bases numbered 6, after V lost 4 bases and J lost 4 bases. The germline V gene has CDR1 LNHDA and CDR2 SQIVND (reference sequence).

This clone was seen many times. A junction end diverges from the germline sequence, so it may reflect a read error. This chain links TRBV28 with TRBJ1-5, with 7 bases matching TRBD1. CDR3 length equals 14 residues. Germline CDR1 MDHEN, CDR2 SYDVKM. CDR3 in amino acids: CASSSVGGKQPQHF. DNA of the CDR3: TGTGCCAGCAGTTCGGTAGGGGGCAAGCAGCCCCAGCATTTT.

CDR3 bases: TGTGCCAGCAGGCCTGGGACAGGGGGTTCACCCCTCCACTTT. This encodes CASRPGTGGSPLHF. The chain has TRBV27 and TRBJ1-6, with 11 bases that match TRBD1. The germline V gene has CDR1 MNHEY and CDR2 SMNVEV (reference sequence). The CDR3 is 14 amino acids. With 6 bases clipped from V and 9 bases from J, the junction kept 4 bases outside the gene matches.

The rearrangement links TRBV6-1 to TRBJ1-5; weak D call: TRBD1 (5 bases). V was cut by 1 base and J by 6 bases, with 13 bases left in between. This CDR3 has 15 amino acids. Germline loops: CDR1 MNHNS, CDR2 SASEGT. The CDR3 coding sequence is TGTGCCAGCAGTGAAGGTTCCAGGGTGGGTCAGCCCCAGCATTTT. This sequence encodes CASSEGSRVGQPQHF.

V is TRBV5-1 and J is TRBJ2-2; no definite D call. Germline CDR1 SGHRS, CDR2 YFSETQ. The CDR3 has 15 amino acids. Trimming left V 0 bases short and J 0 bases short, with 6 bases between. As DNA, the CDR3 is TGCGCCAGCAGCTTGGTTCCAGCGAACACCGGGGAGCTGTTTTTT. Translated: CASSLVPANTGELFF.

V gene TRBV30 combines with J gene TRBJ1-2; no reliable D call. Trimming took 0 bases from V and 8 from J, leaving 13 bases between them. The CDR3 loop spans 13 amino acids. Germline CDR1 reads GTSNPN; CDR2 reads SVGIG (reference sequence). This CDR3 reads CAWSVAGIGGYTF. In nucleotides, the CDR3 is TGTGCCTGGAGTGTGGCGGGGATTGGCGGCTACACCTTC.

The genes are TRBV24-1 and TRBJ2-7; 8 bases match TRBD1. This CDR3 is built from 18 residues. Trimming removed 0 bases from V and 3 bases from J; junction bases left unmatched: 12. Germline-derived CDR1 and CDR2 are KGHDR and SFDVKD. The CDR3 DNA reads TGTGCCACCAGTGATTTGCGTAAAAGACAGGGGATGGACTACGAGCAGTACGTC. Translation: CATSDLRKRQGMDYEQYV.

The V and J genes are TRBV6-2 or TRBV6-3 and TRBJ1-1; tentative D call: TRBD1 (5 bases). This CDR3 spans 13 amino acids. Germline-derived CDR1 and CDR2 are MNHEY and SVGEGT. The ends were cut back, 6 bases at V and 4 bases at J, with 12 bases in the middle. CDR3 DNA sequence: TGTGCCAGCAGCCCCCCGGGGGGCACTGAAGCTTTCTTT. It is translated as CASSPPGGTEAFF.

This clone was recorded a few times. The chain couples TRBV18 to TRBJ1-1; D might be TRBD1 (6 bases). This CDR3 contains 14 residues. CDR1 is KGHSH, CDR2 LQKENI, per germline. Trimming removed 3 bases at V and 1 base at J, with 9 bases between. The CDR3 DNA reads as TGTGCCAGCTCACCTGGGACACAGAACACTGAAGCTTTCTTT. The encoded protein is CASSPGTQNTEAFF.

This clone was observed a few times. This rearrangement joins TRBV14 to TRBJ1-2; tentative D call: TRBD1 (5 bases). This CDR3 is 15 amino acids long. The germline V and J ends were trimmed by 1 base and 4 bases, with 13 bases remaining between them. CDR1 and CDR2 from the germline V gene are SGHDN and FVKESK. This CDR3 is CASSQVDSGLYGYTF. CDR3 bases: TGTGCCAGCAGCCAAGTTGACAGTGGTCTCTATGGCTACACCTTC.

This clone was seen once. The J gene is TRBJ2-2, the V gene TRBV14, with D possibly TRBD1 on 6 matching bases. The V end lost 0 bases, the J end lost 7 bases, and 12 bases lay between the germline ends. The CDR3 has 15 amino acids. Germline CDR1 and CDR2: SGHDN and FVKESK. The CDR3 DNA is TGTGCCAGCAGCCAAGACGTGGGGGCTGGCGGGGAGCTGTTTTTT. As protein: CASSQDVGAGGELFF. The full variable domain, in which reference TRBV14 and TRBJ2-2 provide the parts outside the CDR3, is EAGVTQFPSHSVIEKGQTVTLRCDPISGHDNLYWYRRVMGKEIKFLLHFVKESKQDESGMPNNRFLAERTGGTYSTLKVQPAELEDSGVYFCASSQDVGAGGELFFGEGSRLTVL.

This clone was seen a single time. The J gene is TRBJ1-1, the V gene TRBV7-2; the D gene is possibly TRBD1 (6 bases). Trimming removed 7 bases at V and 1 base at J, with 10 bases between. The germline CDR1 and CDR2 sequences are SGHTA and FQGNSA. CDR3 size: 13 residues. The CDR3 coding sequence is TGTGCCAGCACCGAGGGACAGAACACTGAAGCTTTCTTT. It yields the protein CASTEGQNTEAFF.

This chain uses TRBV19 with TRBJ1-2; D perhaps matches TRBD1 (6 bases). CDR3 size: 16 residues. Germline values: CDR1 LNHDA, CDR2 SQIVND (reference sequence). V was clipped by 6 bases and J by 0 bases, with 17 bases between them. The CDR3 here is CASRSPGADANYGYTF. In DNA, the CDR3 is TGTGCCAGTAGATCTCCAGGGGCCGACGCTAACTATGGCTACACCTTC.